A single T cell receptor beta chain is shown here with its context. Its antigen is unidentified. These data are taken from a study of T cells expressing NK-cell markers. Study results and limitations: Among CD8+ T cells from over 5 donors, dominant NKG2C+ clonotypes accounted for about 1.0-7.5%.

TCRdb re-called the 5' RACE reads; every CDR3 protein appears as one record, without DNA. Here the sample table reports 500,000 or so distinct CDR3 sequences. The material sequenced was blood T cells: a sorted CD56 or NKG2C T cell subset, CD4+ or CD8+ T cells, or bulk PBMC T cells (not recorded which). The receptor was derived from a man younger than 35 in good health.

CDR3: CASSPLSGRGAGELFF. V and J are TRBV3-1 and TRBJ2-2; TCRdb picks TRBD1, but there is no DNA to check that call. The CDR3 runs 16 residues. Germline values: CDR1 LGHDT, CDR2 YNNKEL (reference sequence).